These 22 T cell receptor beta chains were all obtained from the same sample, sequenced in a study of shared clonotypes between healthy human individuals. Measured with immunoSEQ multiplex PCR; TCRdb has only the in-frame clones, and not every one. In the table there are 500,000 to 550,000 clones, about 96% of which are singletons. The sample was naive CD4+ T cells sorted from blood. Subset defined: CD45RA+ positively selected. Receptors originate from a woman in her twenties or thirties in good health.

The chain links TRBV14 to TRBJ2-2; D remains unclear. Between the trimmed V and J ends, which lost 5 bases and 6 bases, there was a span of 13 bases. Germline V CDR1 and CDR2: SGHDN, FVKESK. The CDR3 runs 14 residues. The CDR3 spells CASSFMTSPGELFF. The CDR3 DNA follows: TGTGCCAGCAGCTTCATGACGTCCCCCGGGGAGCTGTTTTTT.

V and J are TRBV20-1 and TRBJ2-7; the D is unclear. The germline V and J ends were trimmed by 7 bases and 2 bases, with 9 bases remaining between them. The CDR3 is 11 amino acids. The germline V gene encodes CDR1 DFQATT and CDR2 SNEGSKA (reference sequence). The CDR3 region is CSGSDTYEQYF. The CDR3 nucleotides are TGCAGTGGGAGTGATACCTACGAGCAGTACTTC.

The chain uses TRBV5-4 and TRBJ2-6, with a tentative D call TRBD1 (6 bases). The ends were cut back, 4 bases at V and 0 bases at J, with 11 bases in the middle. CDR1 is SGHNT, CDR2 YYREEE, per germline (reference sequence). The CDR3 runs 16 residues. The CDR3 DNA reads TGTGCCAGCAGCCCCCGGACAGCCTCTGGGGCCAACGTCCTGACTTTC. Translation gives CASSPRTASGANVLTF.

The V call is TRBV4-2, the J call TRBJ2-1; 14 nucleotides agree with TRBD2. Germline V gene lookup returns CDR1 LGHNA and CDR2 YNFKEQ. V gave up 0 bases and J gave up 8 bases; unmatched junction bases: 3. This CDR3 comprises 16 residues. CDR3 protein: CASSQDRGLAGDEQFF. DNA for the CDR3: TGTGCCAGCAGCCAAGATAGGGGACTAGCGGGAGATGAGCAGTTCTTC.

The chain is built from TRBV19 and TRBJ2-1; 7 bases are shared with TRBD2. J lost 10 bases, V lost 2 bases, and 11 bases had no gene match. Per the germline V gene, CDR1 is LNHDA and CDR2 is SQIVND (reference sequence). This CDR3 is 15 amino acids long. DNA for the CDR3: TGTGCCAGTAGTATAAATCTCCAGGGAGGGAGCGAGCAGTTCTTC. This gives the protein CASSINLQGGSEQFF.

The chain employs TRBV6-5 and TRBJ2-7; TRBD1 is a possible D gene (5 bases). Trimming cost V 4 bases and J 2 bases, with 9 bases left between them. Germline values: CDR1 MNHEY, CDR2 SVGAGI. The CDR3 loop spans 13 amino acids. CDR3 residues: CASSFPGTYEQYF. The CDR3 coding sequence is TGTGCCAGCAGTTTTCCAGGGACCTACGAGCAGTACTTC.

V is TRBV7-9 and J is TRBJ2-2; TRBD2 matches at 8 bases. The CDR3 length is 16 residues. The germline V gene encodes CDR1 SEHNR and CDR2 FQNEAQ (reference sequence). V lost 1 base to trimming and J lost 5 bases; unmatched junction nucleotides: 6. The CDR3 DNA sequence: TGTGCCAGCAGCTTAGGACGGGAGGGCCGAACCGGGGAGCTGTTTTTT. Translation: CASSLGREGRTGELFF.

This chain connects TRBV28 to TRBJ1-1; D remains unclear. Germline V lookup: CDR1 MDHEN, CDR2 SYDVKM. Trimming left V 4 bases short and J 1 base short, with 7 bases between. The CDR3 has 13 residues. The CDR3 DNA reads as TGTGCCAGCAGTTGGGCCTCGAACACTGAAGCTTTCTTT. It codes for CASSWASNTEAFF.

This chain uses TRBV2 with TRBJ1-2, with D unclear. Germline assignment: CDR1 SNHLY and CDR2 FYNNEI. V was cut by 6 bases and J by 6 bases, with 14 bases left in between. The CDR3 totals 13 residues. The CDR3 here is CASRDPRLDGYTF. CDR3 nucleotide sequence: TGTGCCAGCAGGGACCCCCGTTTAGATGGCTACACCTTC.

The chain couples TRBV19 to TRBJ2-1; TRBD2 agrees at 10 bases. V shed 8 bases and J 2 bases; nucleotides not matched to a gene: 6. CDR1 LNHDA and CDR2 SQIVND come from the germline V gene (reference sequence). CDR3 size: 15 residues. The CDR3 spells CASAPLAGPYNEQFF. CDR3 coding DNA: TGTGCCAGTGCTCCACTAGCGGGACCCTACAATGAGCAGTTCTTC.

The rearrangement joins TRBV6-1 to TRBJ1-5, with 7 bases fitting TRBD1. Germline V gene data show CDR1 as MNHNS and CDR2 as SASEGT. The trim removed 6 bases at V and 6 bases at J, leaving 8 bases unmatched. CDR3 size: 14 residues. CDR3 amino acids: CASRFSGGRQPQHF. DNA of the CDR3: TGTGCCAGCAGATTTTCAGGGGGGCGTCAGCCCCAGCATTTT.

Here the CDR3 DNA reads TGTGCCAGCACCTTGGGGGGGACAGGGGGTGTTAATGAAAAACTGTTTTTT. Its protein product is CASTLGGTGGVNEKLFF. The chain uses TRBV28 and TRBJ1-4, with TRBD1 matching over 11 bases. The V and J ends lost 7 bases and 4 bases, in that order; junction bases with no gene match: 11. Germline V lookup: CDR1 MDHEN, CDR2 SYDVKM. The CDR3 extends over 17 amino acids.

The V gene is TRBV2, the J gene TRBJ2-6; the D gene is possibly TRBD2 (7 bases). Trimming took 2 bases from V and 1 from J, leaving 12 bases between them. Germline loops: CDR1 SNHLY, CDR2 FYNNEI. This CDR3 is built from 17 residues. The DNA of the CDR3 is TGTGCCAGCAGTGAAAGGGGGGGAGATTCTGGGGCCAACGTCCTGACTTTC. Amino acid sequence: CASSERGGDSGANVLTF.

The chain couples TRBV21-1 to TRBJ2-7; the D segment call TRBD1 is taken from the table without a DNA check. TRBV21-1 is listed as a pseudogene. The CDR3 extends over 20 amino acids. CDR3 nucleotides: TGTGCCAGCAGCAAAATTCGTCCCGGGACAGGGTTCGGCTACTCCTACGAGCAGTACTTC. Translated: CASSKIRPGTGFGYSYEQYF.

The chain links TRBV10-2 to TRBJ2-5; 8 nucleotides align to TRBD1. From germline, CDR1 is WSHSY and CDR2 SAAADI. The junction had 8 bases not matched to a gene; V was cut back by 8 bases and J by 6 bases. CDR3 length: 13 amino acids. The CDR3 here is CASAGGAGQTQYF. In DNA form, the CDR3 reads TGCGCCAGCGCAGGGGGCGCGGGGCAGACCCAGTACTTC.

The V and J genes are TRBV5-1 and TRBJ2-6, with D possibly being TRBD2 (5 bases). The CDR3 is made up of 16 amino acids. V was clipped by 4 bases and J by 4 bases, with 15 bases between them. Germline V gene data show CDR1 as SGHRS and CDR2 as YFSETQ. The CDR3 DNA reads TGCGCCAGCAGCCACTCGGACTCCATGGGGGCCAACGTCCTGACTTTC. Its protein is CASSHSDSMGANVLTF.

The chain has TRBV2 and TRBJ1-2; no clear D. Germline loops: CDR1 SNHLY, CDR2 FYNNEI. The CDR3 has 14 residues. Trimming shortened V by 4 bases and J by 2 bases, and 11 bases separated the two germline ends. This CDR3 is CASSAGRTNYGYTF. CDR3 bases: TGTGCCAGCAGTGCTGGCCGTACGAACTATGGCTACACCTTC.

This chain joins TRBV28 and TRBJ2-5; D uncertain. The J call could be wrong; TRBJ2-7 is a better fit for the DNA end. Germline values: CDR1 MDHEN, CDR2 SYDVKM. This CDR3 spans 12 amino acids. CDR3 sequence (DNA): TGTGCCAGCAGCCAGGAACCCCTCGAGCAGTACTTC. Translation: CASSQEPLEQYF.

The chain combines TRBV11-3 with TRBJ2-5; 10 bases line up with TRBD2. The V gene end was trimmed by 6 bases and the J gene end by 5 bases; junction bases not matched to a gene: 9. Germline V gives CDR1 SGHNT, CDR2 YENEEA. This CDR3 is built from 15 residues. The CDR3 region has the DNA TGTGCCAGCAGTCACCGAGCGGGAGGGCTTGAGACCCAGTACTTC. Its protein product is CASSHRAGGLETQYF.

The chain joins TRBV2 to TRBJ1-5; D gene ambiguous. V lost 7 bases, J lost 0 bases, and 10 bases lay in between. The CDR3 runs 14 residues. CDR1 is SNHLY, CDR2 FYNNEI, per germline. CDR3 sequence reads: CASTEARSNQPQHF. The CDR3, as DNA: TGTGCCAGCACGGAGGCCCGTAGCAATCAGCCCCAGCATTTT.

The chain links TRBV15 to TRBJ2-5; 8 bases fit TRBD1. The J segment lost 8 bases and the V segment lost 1 base, leaving 9 bases of the junction unmatched. The CDR3 sequence is 15 residues long. The germline V gene encodes CDR1 LNHNV and CDR2 YYDKDF (reference sequence). In DNA, the CDR3 is TGTGCCACCAGCAGAGTCAATACAGGGGGAGAAACCCAGTACTTC. It encodes CATSRVNTGGETQYF.

The chain combines TRBV6-5 with TRBJ2-7, with TRBD1 matching 7 bases. J was trimmed by 1 base and V by 6 bases; bases with no gene match: 3. Germline values: CDR1 MNHEY, CDR2 SVGAGI. The CDR3 extends over 13 amino acids. In DNA, the CDR3 is TGTGCCAGCAGGCTGGGACAGTCCTACGAGCAGTACTTC. Translated, it gives CASRLGQSYEQYF.